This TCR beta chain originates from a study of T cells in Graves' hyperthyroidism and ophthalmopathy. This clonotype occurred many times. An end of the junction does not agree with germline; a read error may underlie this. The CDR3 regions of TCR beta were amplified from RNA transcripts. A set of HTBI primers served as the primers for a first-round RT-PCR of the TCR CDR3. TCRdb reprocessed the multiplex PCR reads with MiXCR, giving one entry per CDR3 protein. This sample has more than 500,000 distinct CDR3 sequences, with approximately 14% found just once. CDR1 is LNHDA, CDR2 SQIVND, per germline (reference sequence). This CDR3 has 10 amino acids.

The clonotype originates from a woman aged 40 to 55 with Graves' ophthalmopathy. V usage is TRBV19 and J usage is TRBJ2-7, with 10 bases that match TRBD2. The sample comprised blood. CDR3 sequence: CASGPSGSNF. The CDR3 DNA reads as TGTGCCAGTGGTCCTAGCGGGAGTAACTTC. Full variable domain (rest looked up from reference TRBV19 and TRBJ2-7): DGGITQSPKYLFRKEGQNVTLSCEQNLNHDAMYWYRQDPGQGLRLIYYSQIVNDFQKGDIAEGYSVSREKKESFPLTVTSAQKNPTAFYLCASGPSGSNFGPGTRLTVT.